This T cell receptor (beta chain) was documented in a study of response to subunit inactivated influenza vaccine (dated 2018 in TCRdb). For context, the study as a whole: The study used deep quantitative T cell receptor repertoire profiling to track responses to a trivalent subunit inactivated influenza vaccine. Broader findings and caveats from the paper: According to the authors, only a limited number of new T cells may be recruited by each seasonal influenza vaccination.

Concerning this clonotype itself: Its cognate antigen has yet to be identified. The record has no base qualities; no much larger clone is one base away.

Preparation of the library involved RT-PCR. TCRdb records Illumina HiSeq 2500 as the sequencer. The public sequencing data were trimmed at Q25 with fastp and processed into clonotypes with MiXCR by TCRdb, which kept only in-frame beta chains. Under each unique CDR3 protein, matching rows form one entry showing the most common genes and DNA. The table for this sample lists more than 450,000 distinct CDR3 sequences; 7.6% of them were counted only once. The ten biggest clones cover 10% to 15% of the sample. According to the germline V gene, CDR1 reads LGHNA and CDR2 reads YNFKEQ. There are 15 amino acids in the CDR3, from cysteine to phenylalanine inclusive. This entry keeps only the CDR3 DNA: 45 bases, framed from base 1. V is clipped by 0 bases and J by 6 bases, and the sequence between their germline boundaries is 14 bases long.

Rearrangement joined TRBV4-2 to TRBJ1-1; the D gene assignment is ambiguous. The material was PBMCs from blood, obtained 23 months after vaccination. This receptor was taken from a man in his fifties or sixties who received an inactivated influenza vaccine. Donor details come from another sample of the same person, matched by shared clones. CDR3 reads: CASSQDGQGYAEAFF. The sequenced DNA: TGTGCCAGCAGCCAAGATGGCCAAGGGTACGCTGAAGCTTTCTTT.